This T cell receptor beta chain was identified in a study of OX40 agonist ivuxolimab in advanced cancers. Regarding the research as a whole: The costimulatory receptor OX40 (CD134) was targeted by ivuxolimab, a fully human IgG2 agonistic monoclonal antibody. Intravenous ivuxolimab was administered to patients every 2 weeks at six dose levels: 0.01, 0.1, 0.3, 1.5, 3 and 10 mg/kg. Among the roughly 52 dose-escalation patients, some 19 had hepatocellular carcinoma, roughly 15 melanoma, 9 renal cell carcinoma and 9 head and neck cancer. The dose-escalation cohort was roughly 87% male with a mean age of around 64 years, ranging from roughly 23 to 85. Prior anti-PD-1, anti-PD-L1 or anti-CTLA-4 therapy was permitted, and 40% of dose-escalation patients had received checkpoint inhibitors. Partial responses occurred in three dose-escalation patients: two with cutaneous melanoma and one with hepatocellular carcinoma. Peripheral TCRbeta sequencing was intended to test whether TCR sequence diversity was altered and clonal T-cell expansion was caused by ivuxolimab. The monotherapy dose-escalation portion (N ≈ 57 patients) of the phase I ivuxolimab trial is reported in the paper.

The paper's findings and limits, for the study overall: After ivuxolimab, more expanded clones were found on average in CD8+ T cells than in CD4+ T cells. The antigen specificity of the peripheral T cells that underwent clonal expansion was not determined. Low levels of normalized T-cell clonal expansion were also seen in some patients who did not respond. At doses of 0.1 to 3.0 mg/kg, clonal expansion of both CD4+ and CD8+ blood T cells was observed from baseline to week 6. Partial responders in the 0.1-3.0 mg/kg groups had among the lowest normalized peripheral clonal expansion, especially among CD8+ T cells.

To sequence the TCRbeta CDR3 region, genomic DNA was isolated from the sorted cells. The immunoSEQ Assay was used to sequence the TCRbeta CDR3 regions. Drawn from immuneACCESS, this table holds only the in-frame rearrangements with V and J called that TCRdb kept. Clones are partly lost; checked studies trace under half to an unresolved V gene and leave the rest unexplained. Recorded for this sample are roughly 50,000 clones; approximately 80% of them occurred a single time. 9.5% to 15% of the sample is held by the ten biggest clonotypes. Patients with autoimmune disease history or receiving systemic immunosuppression were excluded from the trial. Peripheral blood for TCR sequencing was drawn from every dose cohort at baseline, at cycle 4 day 1 and at cycle 7 day 1. The samples were taken from a phase I, first-in-human, multicenter, open-label dose-escalation trial of ivuxolimab. Adults with locally advanced or metastatic melanoma, renal cell, hepatocellular, or head and neck squamous cell carcinoma were enrolled in the trial. CD4+ and CD8+ T cells were sorted separately from peripheral blood before TCR sequencing.

The CDR3, cysteine through phenylalanine, is 17 amino acids long. Only the CDR3 DNA is retained, 51 bases long and in frame from the first base. The germline V gene (reference sequence) specifies WNHNN as CDR1 and SYGVQD as CDR2. A distance of 14 bases separates the germline ends of V and J, which lose 3 bases and 0 bases respectively. As concerns this clone: The clone's antigen remains unknown. No quality values exist for individual bases; no much larger clone is one base distant.

The TCR comes from an adult with an advanced solid tumor such as melanoma, head and neck, liver or kidney cancer. This receptor chain uses TRBV10-1 and TRBJ2-2; TRBD2 is perhaps the D gene, given 6 matching bases. The source material was CD4+ or CD8+ T cells sorted from blood, sampled in a trial of the OX40 agonist ivuxolimab. CDR3 protein: CASSDPGGETNTGELFF. The DNA is TGCGCCAGCAGTGACCCCGGCGGGGAGACGAACACCGGGGAGCTGTTTTTT.